The 21 T cell receptor beta chains presented below share a single source sample, sequenced in a study of blood T cell repertoires in COVID-19. The repertoire was sequenced with immunoSEQ multiplex PCR; TCRdb's copy has only in-frame clones and lacks some. Of about 230,000 clones in the sample, about 84% were seen once. Sequenced material: peripheral blood. These receptors were obtained from a woman of 80 years or more with acute or convalescent COVID-19.

The chain employs TRBV27 and TRBJ1-2, with D tentatively TRBD1 (6 bases). Trimming cost V 0 bases and J 0 bases, with 26 bases left between them. CDR3 length equals 21 residues. The germline V gene has CDR1 MNHEY and CDR2 SMNVEV (reference sequence). The CDR3, as DNA: TGTGCCAGCAGTTTATCACCGGAGCGCCACTGGGCAGGGGCCACTAACTATGGCTACACCTTC. It encodes CASSLSPERHWAGATNYGYTF.

The chain uses TRBV19 and TRBJ1-4; 7 bases align to TRBD1. CDR3 length: 13 amino acids. CDR1 is LNHDA and CDR2 is SQIVND in the germline V gene (reference sequence). V lost 7 bases, J lost 4 bases, and 3 bases stayed unmatched. The CDR3 nucleotides read TGTGCCAGTAACACAGGGGTTAATGAAAAACTGTTTTTT. Its translation: CASNTGVNEKLFF.

This clone came up a few times. The chain couples TRBV5-1 to TRBJ1-1; D gene unclear. This CDR3 is 14 amino acids long. Trimming took 0 bases from V and 1 from J, leaving 7 bases between them. The germline V gene has CDR1 SGHRS and CDR2 YFSETQ. The CDR3 here is CASSLVQANTEAFF. The CDR3 nucleotides read TGCGCCAGCAGCTTGGTCCAGGCGAACACTGAAGCTTTCTTT. Drawing the rest from reference TRBV5-1 and TRBJ1-1, the complete variable domain is KAGVTQTPRYLIKTRGQQVTLSCSPISGHRSVSWYQQTPGQGLQFLFEYFSETQRNKGNFPGRFSGRQFSNSRSEMNVSTLELGDSALYLCASSLVQANTEAFFGQGTRLTVV.

The chain combines TRBV3-1 (or the pseudogene TRBV3-2) with TRBJ1-2; 8 bases agree with TRBD1. The CDR3 contains 14 residues. Trimming took 4 bases from V and 2 from J; bases not matched to a gene: 3. Germline V lookup: CDR1 LGHDT, CDR2 YNNKEL (reference sequence). The CDR3 bases are TGTGCCAGCAGCCGCGGGACAGGAAACTATGGCTACACCTTC. This codes for CASSRGTGNYGYTF.

The chain uses TRBV5-4 and TRBJ2-7; D might be TRBD1 (5 bases). This CDR3 comprises 13 residues. Trimming left V 2 bases short and J 6 bases short, with 12 bases between. The germline V gene encodes CDR1 SGHNT and CDR2 YYREEE (reference sequence). The CDR3 spells CASSLPRVGEQYF. The DNA of the CDR3 is TGTGCCAGCAGCTTACCCAGGGTCGGCGAGCAGTACTTC.

The gene calls are TRBV19 and TRBJ1-1, with TRBD1 matching over 7 bases. Looked up from germline, CDR1 is LNHDA and CDR2 is SQIVND (reference sequence). V was pared by 5 bases and J by 0 bases, with 6 bases of the junction left unmatched. The length of the CDR3 is 15 residues. The CDR3: CASSPRGQMNTEAFF. CDR3 sequence (DNA): TGTGCCAGTAGTCCCCGGGGACAGATGAACACTGAAGCTTTCTTT.

The rearrangement links TRBV30 to TRBJ1-2; D gene ambiguous. The CDR3 is 11 residues long. Trimming cost V 4 bases and J 7 bases, with 10 bases left between them. Germline CDR1 and CDR2: GTSNPN and SVGIG (reference sequence). The CDR3 spells CAWKLGAGYTF. CDR3 nucleotide sequence: TGTGCCTGGAAATTGGGAGCTGGCTACACCTTC. Combining the CDR3 with reference TRBV30 and TRBJ1-2 gives the whole variable domain SQTIHQWPATLVQPVGSPLSLECTVEGTSNPNLYWYRQAAGRGLQLLFYSVGIGQISSEVPQNLSASRPQDRQFILSSKKLLLSDSGFYLCAWKLGAGYTFGSGTRLTVV.

V is TRBV7-9 and J is TRBJ2-7; 7 bases line up with TRBD2. This CDR3 comprises 15 residues. Looked up from germline, CDR1 is SEHNR and CDR2 is FQNEAQ (reference sequence). V lost 2 bases, J lost 3 bases, and 7 bases stayed unmatched. The chain's CDR3 is CASSLLAEENYEQYF. The CDR3 DNA follows: TGTGCCAGCAGCTTACTAGCGGAGGAAAACTACGAGCAGTACTTC.

The V call is TRBV9, the J call TRBJ2-1; 14 nucleotides line up with TRBD2. This CDR3 region has 18 residues. CDR1 and CDR2 (germline): SGDLS, YYNGEE. Trimming cost V 4 bases and J 0 bases; bases outside gene matches: 6. The CDR3 loop is CASSKATSGRGSYNEQFF. For the CDR3, the DNA is TGTGCCAGCAGCAAGGCGACTAGCGGGAGGGGCTCCTACAATGAGCAGTTCTTC.

This clone has only one observation. The V and J genes are TRBV4-1 and TRBJ2-1, with D tentatively TRBD2 (6 bases). V was pared by 0 bases and J by 11 bases, with 20 bases between. The CDR3 runs to 16 residues. Germline CDR1 is MGHRA and CDR2 is YSYEKL. This CDR3 reads CASSQDSGSSSQQQFF. The CDR3 coding sequence is TGCGCCAGCAGCCAAGACTCCGGGAGTTCGTCCCAACAGCAGTTCTTC.

This clone was observed a few times. The chain joins TRBV25-1 to TRBJ1-1; D unresolved. Germline CDR1 MGHDK, CDR2 SYGVNS. The CDR3 runs to 12 residues. V lost 4 bases to trimming and J lost 10 bases, with 13 bases between them. CDR3 sequence: CASSGPGEGAFF. DNA of the CDR3: TGTGCCAGCAGTGGGCCGGGCGAGGGAGCTTTCTTT.

The rearrangement joins TRBV6-2 or TRBV6-3 to TRBJ1-5, with TRBD1 matching over 12 bases. The CDR3 runs 16 residues. With 4 bases clipped from V and 4 bases from J, the junction kept 5 bases outside the gene matches. Germline values: CDR1 MNHEY, CDR2 SVGEGT. CDR3 bases: TGTGCCAGCAGTTTTCCGGGACAGGGGGCAAATCAGCCCCAGCATTTT. Its protein product is CASSFPGQGANQPQHF.

V and J are TRBV5-1 and TRBJ1-1; unclear D gene. V was shortened by 0 bases and J by 7 bases, with 13 bases between the two germline ends. Germline CDR1 is SGHRS and CDR2 is YFSETQ. This CDR3 region has 14 residues. The CDR3 is CASSLDGQRGEAFF. As DNA, the CDR3 is TGCGCCAGCAGCTTGGACGGTCAACGGGGTGAAGCTTTCTTT.

The chain has TRBV5-4 and TRBJ1-3; 7 bases fit TRBD1. Per germline, CDR1 SGHNT and CDR2 YYREEE (reference sequence). The CDR3 covers 16 residues. Trimming cost V 0 bases and J 1 base; bases outside gene matches: 4. CDR3 DNA sequence: TGTGCCAGCAGCTTGGAGGGGGCGAAGTCTGGAAACACCATATATTTT. Its translation: CASSLEGAKSGNTIYF.

This chain joins TRBV6-5 and TRBJ1-5; tentative D call: TRBD1 (5 bases). V dropped 2 bases and J dropped 4 bases, with 9 bases sitting between them. This CDR3 is built from 14 residues. The germline CDR1 and CDR2 sequences are MNHEY and SVGAGI. The CDR3 is CASSYGAGNQPQHF. In nucleotides, the CDR3 is TGTGCCAGCAGTTACGGGGCAGGGAATCAGCCCCAGCATTTT.

The chain joins TRBV5-4 to TRBJ2-5; D unclear. This CDR3 is 13 amino acids long. Between the trimmed V and J ends, which lost 0 bases and 5 bases, there was a span of 8 bases. From germline, CDR1 is SGHNT and CDR2 YYREEE (reference sequence). The CDR3, as DNA: TGTGCCAGCAGCTTGGCCCCCCCGGAGACCCAGTACTTC. The encoded protein is CASSLAPPETQYF. The entire variable domain, with the rest obtained from reference TRBV5-4 and TRBJ2-5, is as follows: ETGVTQSPTHLIKTRGQQVTLRCSSQSGHNTVSWYQQALGQGPQFIFQYYREEENGRGNFPPRFSGLQFPNYSSELNVNALELDDSALYLCASSLAPPETQYFGPGTRLLVL.

The chain couples TRBV3-1 (or the pseudogene TRBV3-2) to TRBJ1-2; D is unresolved. This CDR3 is 12 amino acids long. The V gene's germline CDR1 is LGHDT and CDR2 YNNKEL (reference sequence). Trimming cost V 3 bases and J 5 bases, with 7 bases left between them. In nucleotides, the CDR3 is TGTGCCAGCAGCCACCGCAGTTATGGCTACACCTTC. Encoded protein: CASSHRSYGYTF.

The chain carries TRBV28 and TRBJ1-1, with D possibly matching TRBD1 (5 bases). There are 15 residues in the CDR3. The V end was cut by 4 bases, the J end by 1 base, with 13 bases between. Germline assignment: CDR1 MDHEN and CDR2 SYDVKM. CDR3 bases: TGTGCCAGCAGTTACCCCGGGGGGGGGAACACTGAAGCTTTCTTT. Encoded protein: CASSYPGGGNTEAFF.

The chain has TRBV19 and TRBJ1-2; the match to TRBD1 covers 7 bases. The V gene's germline CDR1 is LNHDA and CDR2 SQIVND (reference sequence). V lost 3 bases to trimming and J lost 4 bases; unmatched junction nucleotides: 2. The CDR3 spans 13 residues. CDR3 DNA: TGTGCCAGTAGTATCCGGGACAGCTATGGCTACACCTTC. Amino acid sequence: CASSIRDSYGYTF.

The genes are TRBV19 and TRBJ2-3, with D perhaps matching TRBD2 (6 bases). There are 13 residues in the CDR3. CDR1 LNHDA and CDR2 SQIVND come from the germline V gene (reference sequence). V was cut by 5 bases and J by 4 bases, with 10 bases left in between. The CDR3 region is CASSFPGADTQYF. The CDR3 DNA sequence: TGTGCCAGTAGTTTTCCGGGGGCAGATACGCAGTATTTT.

This clone was detected once. This rearrangement joins TRBV10-1 to TRBJ1-5; D may be TRBD1 (6 bases). CDR1 is WNHNN and CDR2 is SYGVQD in the germline V gene (reference sequence). V lost 11 bases, J lost 7 bases, and 15 bases lay in between. The CDR3 has 12 residues. The chain's CDR3 is CAGRGARQPQHF. The CDR3 nucleotides are TGCGCCGGTCGGGGGGCGCGGCAGCCCCAGCATTTT.